This TCR beta chain was captured by sequencing in a study of blood T cell repertoires in COVID-19. Background on the study: The United States, Italy and Spain were the sources of the acute and convalescent COVID-19 samples.

Original handling: Estimated nucleated cell counts came from reference gene primer amplification. The protocol was immunoSEQ multiplex PCR, while the TCRdb copy is restricted to in-frame clones and leaves out a portion. The V and J calls and the clone size are those of that table, but D and trimming were determined from the DNA. The table shows roughly 180,000 clones, with around 80% occurring only once. Participant age was 18 to 89 years, and participants resided in about 25 US areas. Contact with a PCR-confirmed or clinician-diagnosed COVID-19 case occurred within 2 weeks of entry. Unmatched junction bases numbered 16, after V lost 10 bases and J lost 1 base. The length of the CDR3 is 17 residues. Germline V lookup: CDR1 MNHEY, CDR2 SMNVEV (reference sequence).

The chain uses TRBV27 and TRBJ2-3; 8 bases are a match to TRBD2. This receptor was identified in a man aged 55 to 70 who had been exposed to COVID-19. The source material was PBMCs or T cells enriched from blood (not recorded which). CDR3 bases: TGTGCCACCTCTCGAAGCGGGGGCCTCATGGGCACAGATACGCAGTATTTT. Translation: CATSRSGGLMGTDTQYF.